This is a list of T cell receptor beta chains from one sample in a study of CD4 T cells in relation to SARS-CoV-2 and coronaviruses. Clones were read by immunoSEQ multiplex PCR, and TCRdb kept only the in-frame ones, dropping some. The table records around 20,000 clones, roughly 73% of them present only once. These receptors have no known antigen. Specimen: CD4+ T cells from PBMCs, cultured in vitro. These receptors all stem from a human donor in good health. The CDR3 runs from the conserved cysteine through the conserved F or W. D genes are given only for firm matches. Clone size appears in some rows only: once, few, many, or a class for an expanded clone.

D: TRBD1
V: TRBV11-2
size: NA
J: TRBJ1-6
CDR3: CASSGIRDREQWGHF
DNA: TGTGCCAGCAGCGGAATCCGGGACAGGGAGCAGTGGGGCCACTTT

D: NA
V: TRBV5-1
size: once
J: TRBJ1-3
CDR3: CASSLVSGDGNTIYF
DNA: TGCGCCAGCAGCTTGGTATCCGGGGATGGAAACACCATATATTTT

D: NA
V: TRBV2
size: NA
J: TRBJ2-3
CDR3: CASSEALPATTDTQYF
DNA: TGTGCCAGCAGTGAAGCGCTTCCCGCAACCACAGATACGCAGTATTTT

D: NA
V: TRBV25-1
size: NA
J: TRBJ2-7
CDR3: CASSESSYEQYF
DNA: TGTGCCAGCAGTGAATCCTCCTACGAGCAGTACTTC

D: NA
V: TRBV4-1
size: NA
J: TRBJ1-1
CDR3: CASSQEGDRSEAFF
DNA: TGCGCCAGCAGCCAAGAAGGGGACCGGAGTGAAGCTTTCTTT

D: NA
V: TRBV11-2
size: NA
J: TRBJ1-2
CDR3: CASSTFLRQGDGYGYTF
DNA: TGTGCCAGCAGCACCTTCCTGCGGCAGGGTGACGGCTATGGCTACACCTTC

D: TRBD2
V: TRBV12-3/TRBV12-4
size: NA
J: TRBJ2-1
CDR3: CASSAGESSEQFF
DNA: TGTGCCAGCAGTGCGGGGGAGAGCAGTGAGCAGTTCTTC

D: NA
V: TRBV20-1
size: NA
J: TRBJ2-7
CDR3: CSVKTYEQYF
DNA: TGCAGTGTTAAGACCTACGAGCAGTACTTC

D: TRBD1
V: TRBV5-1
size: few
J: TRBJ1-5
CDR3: CASSPLGGEGQPQHF
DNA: TGCGCCAGCAGCCCTCTAGGGGGCGAGGGTCAGCCCCAGCATTTT

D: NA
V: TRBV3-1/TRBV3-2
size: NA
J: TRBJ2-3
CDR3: CASGRTQRNTDTQYF
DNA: TGTGCCAGCGGACGGACTCAGAGAAACACAGATACGCAGTATTTT

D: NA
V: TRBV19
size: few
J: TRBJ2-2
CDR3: CASSIGWGMGTGELFF
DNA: TGTGCCAGTAGTATAGGCTGGGGCATGGGCACCGGGGAGCTGTTTTTT

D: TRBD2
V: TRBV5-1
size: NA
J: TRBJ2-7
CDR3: CASSSTSGLYF
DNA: TGCGCCAGCAGCTCGACTAGCGGTCTCTACTTC

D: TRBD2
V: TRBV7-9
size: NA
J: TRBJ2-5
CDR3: CASSLWLGLGEETQYF
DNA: TGTGCCAGCAGCTTATGGCTGGGACTAGGCGAAGAGACCCAGTACTTC

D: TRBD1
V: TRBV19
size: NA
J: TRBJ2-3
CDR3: CASTRQGSTDTQYF
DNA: TGTGCCAGTACCCGACAGGGGAGCACAGATACGCAGTATTTT

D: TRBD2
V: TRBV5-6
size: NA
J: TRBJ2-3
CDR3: CASSSIAGVTDTQYF
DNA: TGTGCCAGCAGCTCAATAGCGGGAGTTACAGATACGCAGTATTTT

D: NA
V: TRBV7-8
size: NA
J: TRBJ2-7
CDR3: CASSLALIGGWSYEQYF
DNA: TGTGCCAGCAGCTTAGCGCTAATTGGGGGTTGGTCCTACGAGCAGTACTTC

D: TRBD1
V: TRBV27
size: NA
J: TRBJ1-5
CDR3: CATKRQGVRDGNQPQHF
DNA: TGTGCCACCAAGAGACAGGGGGTGCGAGATGGCAATCAGCCCCAGCATTTT

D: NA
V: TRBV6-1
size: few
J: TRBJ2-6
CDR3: CASSERGAGANVLTF
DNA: TGTGCCAGCAGTGAAAGGGGTGCTGGGGCCAACGTCCTGACTTTC

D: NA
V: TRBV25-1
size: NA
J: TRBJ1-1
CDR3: CASSGELNTEAFF
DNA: TGTGCCAGCAGTGGGGAGCTGAACACTGAAGCTTTCTTT

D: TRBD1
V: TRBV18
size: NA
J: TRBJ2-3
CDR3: CASSRQGPDTQYF
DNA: TGTGCCAGCTCGCGACAGGGCCCAGATACGCAGTATTTT

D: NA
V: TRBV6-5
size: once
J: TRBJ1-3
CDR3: CASTFGPGNTIYF
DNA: TGTGCCAGCACCTTCGGACCTGGAAACACCATATATTTT

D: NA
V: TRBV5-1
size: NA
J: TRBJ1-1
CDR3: CASSIGQNTEAFF
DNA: TGCGCCAGCAGCATTGGACAGAACACTGAAGCTTTCTTT

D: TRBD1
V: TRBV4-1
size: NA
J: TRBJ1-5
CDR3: CASRPEGAYSNQPQHF
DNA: TGCGCCAGCCGGCCAGAGGGGGCATATAGCAATCAGCCCCAGCATTTT

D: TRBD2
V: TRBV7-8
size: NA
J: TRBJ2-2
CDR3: CASRQIGLAGTNTGELFF
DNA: TGTGCCAGCAGGCAAATTGGACTAGCGGGAACGAACACCGGGGAGCTGTTTTTT

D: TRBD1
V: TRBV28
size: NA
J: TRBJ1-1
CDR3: CASSLSGQGKDTEAFF
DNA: TGTGCCAGCAGTTTATCCGGACAGGGGAAGGACACTGAAGCTTTCTTT

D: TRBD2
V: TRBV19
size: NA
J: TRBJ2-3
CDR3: CASSTNPPRAGVGGDTQYF
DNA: TGTGCCAGTAGTACCAATCCCCCCCGAGCGGGAGTTGGGGGAGATACGCAGTATTTT

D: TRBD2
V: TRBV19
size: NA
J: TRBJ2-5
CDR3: CASSTSGRGETQYF
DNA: TGTGCCAGTAGTACTAGCGGGAGAGGAGAGACCCAGTACTTC

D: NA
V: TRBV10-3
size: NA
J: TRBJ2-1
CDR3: CAISAAGSGNEQFF
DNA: TGTGCCATCAGTGCGGCGGGGAGCGGTAATGAGCAGTTCTTC

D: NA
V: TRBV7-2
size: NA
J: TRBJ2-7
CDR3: CASSLSLLGSGTYEQYF
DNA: TGTGCCAGCAGCTTAAGCCTTTTGGGTAGCGGAACCTACGAGCAGTACTTC

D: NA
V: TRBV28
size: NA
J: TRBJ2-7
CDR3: CASSLPDSSYEQYF
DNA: TGTGCCAGCAGTTTACCCGACAGTTCCTACGAGCAGTACTTC

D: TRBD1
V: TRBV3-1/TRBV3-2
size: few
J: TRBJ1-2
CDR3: CASSQESQGAYGYTF
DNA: TGTGCCAGCAGCCAAGAATCACAGGGGGCTTACGGCTACACCTTC

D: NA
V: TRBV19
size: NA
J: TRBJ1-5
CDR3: CASSMRGQGSQPQHF
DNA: TGTGCCAGTAGTATGAGAGGGCAGGGCTCGCAGCCCCAGCATTTT

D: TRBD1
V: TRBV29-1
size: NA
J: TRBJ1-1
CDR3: CSVQYQTGLAMTEAFF
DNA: TGCAGCGTTCAATACCAGACAGGGTTGGCGATGACTGAAGCTTTCTTT

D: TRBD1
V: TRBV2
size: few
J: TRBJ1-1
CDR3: CASSIRTGQTEAFF
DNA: TGTGCCAGCAGTATACGGACAGGGCAAACTGAAGCTTTCTTT

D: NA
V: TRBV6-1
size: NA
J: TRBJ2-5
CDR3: CASSDTGTRETQYF
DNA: TGTGCCAGCAGTGACACCGGGACTCGAGAGACCCAGTACTTC

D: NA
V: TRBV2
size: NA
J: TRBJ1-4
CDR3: CASSVIRNEKLFF
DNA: TGTGCCAGCAGTGTTATCCGGAATGAAAAACTGTTTTTT

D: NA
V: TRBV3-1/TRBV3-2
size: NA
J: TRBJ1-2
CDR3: CASSQEQGRYGYTF
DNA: TGTGCCAGCAGCCAAGAGCAGGGTCGGTATGGCTACACCTTC

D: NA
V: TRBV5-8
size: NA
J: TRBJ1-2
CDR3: CASIRRGRLNYGYTF
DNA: TGTGCCAGCATCCGAAGGGGCAGGCTAAACTATGGCTACACCTTC

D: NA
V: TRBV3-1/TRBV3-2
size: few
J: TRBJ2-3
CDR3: CASSHGASTDTQYF
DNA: TGTGCCAGCAGCCATGGAGCTAGCACAGATACGCAGTATTTT

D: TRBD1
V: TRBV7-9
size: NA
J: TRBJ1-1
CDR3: CASSPTTGGTTEAFF
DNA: TGTGCCAGCAGCCCGACGACAGGGGGGACCACTGAAGCTTTCTTT